This TCR beta chain comes out of a study of cytomegalovirus exposure and HLA in healthy donors. Overall study: Previous work identified roughly 120 million unique TCR beta sequences from around 200 million T cells. Notes on the study in general: The dataset shows that most TCR sequences were rare, while some public TCRs occurred in many donors. V- and J-gene trimming of TCR beta was linked (in a later analysis) to a missense DCLRE1C variant.

In the case of this clone: Its matching antigen is unknown.

CDR1 and CDR2 from the germline V gene are GTSNPN and SVGIG (reference sequence). V lost 4 bases and J 2 bases, leaving 14 bases between the germline ends. The CDR3 extends over 14 amino acids. PCR involved 60 Vbeta and 13 Jbeta primers. Source study methods: Later, some 79 million unique TCR beta chains were counted in an analysis, and 10 million to 12 million of them were shared. The method was immunoSEQ multiplex PCR; TCRdb's version includes in-frame clones alone and lacks a portion of them. V and J calls and clone size come straight from that table; D and trimming were deduced from the DNA. Counted here are about 210,000 clones, roughly three quarters occurring once; the ten biggest clones make up approximately 0.36%.

This receptor was taken from a male donor in good health and CMV-seropositive. The chain has TRBV30 and TRBJ1-2; perhaps TRBD1 as D (5 bases). What was sequenced was PBMCs. The CDR3 is CAWTLGLKNYGYTF. CDR3 nucleotide sequence: TGTGCCTGGACTCTGGGACTCAAAAACTATGGCTACACCTTC.